The present entry profiles one T cell receptor beta chain with its context. No antigen is known for it. The CDR3 is 15 amino acids. V was trimmed by 5 bases and J by 6 bases, leaving 17 bases between them. The data belong to a study of CD8+CD57+ T cells in acquired aplastic anemia. For the study at large: Sorted cells (CD4+ and CD8+) yielded DNA amounts that averaged approximately 3.1 ug.

Genomic DNA, the template, was used for profiling of the TCR beta VDJ and CDR3. TCRdb reprocessed the reads via MiXCR and lists one record per CDR3 protein. The table records over 200,000 distinct CDR3 sequences, over 60% of them present only once. Study observations and caveats: With respect to CD8+ Simpson's diversity, patients and controls did not differ significantly. Between patients and controls, some 31 CD8+ CDR3 sequences were found in common.

The chain carries TRBV12-3 or TRBV12-4 and TRBJ2-1; D perhaps matches TRBD2 (5 bases). The sequence derives from a human donor in good health. Sequencing used sorted CD4+, CD8+, or CD8+CD57+ T cells (not recorded which) from PBMCs. The CDR3, as DNA: TGTGCCAGCAGTCCACAACGAGGGTCGGCCAATGAGCAGTTCTTC. Translated: CASSPQRGSANEQFF.